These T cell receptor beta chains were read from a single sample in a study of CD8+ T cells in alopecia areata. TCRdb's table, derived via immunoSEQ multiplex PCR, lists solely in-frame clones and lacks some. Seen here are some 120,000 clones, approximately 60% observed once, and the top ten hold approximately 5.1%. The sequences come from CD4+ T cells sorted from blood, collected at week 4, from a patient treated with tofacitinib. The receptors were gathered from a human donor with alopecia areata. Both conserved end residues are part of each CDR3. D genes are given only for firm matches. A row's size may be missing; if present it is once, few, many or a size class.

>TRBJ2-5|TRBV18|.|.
TGTGCCAGCTCACCGAGCTCGGGAGAGACCCAGTACTTC
CASSPSSGETQYF
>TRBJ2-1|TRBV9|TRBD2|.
TGTGCCAGCAGCACACAGACTAGCGGAGAGCAGTTCTTC
CASSTQTSGEQFF
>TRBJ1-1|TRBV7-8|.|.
TGTGCCAGCAGCTTAGGCAAGAACACTGAAGCTTTCTTT
CASSLGKNTEAFF
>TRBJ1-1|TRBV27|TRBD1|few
TGTGCCAGCAAAATAAGCGCAGGGACAGGGCTAAACACTGAAGCTTTCTTT
CASKISAGTGLNTEAFF
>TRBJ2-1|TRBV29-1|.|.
TGCAGCGTTGAAGGGGACTGGCGCTCCTACAATGAGCAGTTCTTC
CSVEGDWRSYNEQFF
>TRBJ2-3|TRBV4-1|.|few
TGCGCCAGCAGCCAAGATTGGGGGGCAGATACGCAGTATTTT
CASSQDWGADTQYF
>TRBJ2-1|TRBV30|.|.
TGTGCCTGGAGTGTACGACTATCCGATGAGCAGTTCTTC
CAWSVRLSDEQFF
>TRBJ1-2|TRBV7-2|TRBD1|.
TGTGCCAGCAGCCGGGACAGGGGAAACAACTATGGCTACACCTTC
CASSRDRGNNYGYTF
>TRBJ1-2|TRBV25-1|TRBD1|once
TGTGCCAGCAGTGAATCGGGGACAGGGAAGGTTGGCTACACCTTC
CASSESGTGKVGYTF
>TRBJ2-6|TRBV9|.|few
TGTGCCAGCAGCGTACCCCTGGACAGCTCTGGGGCCAACGTCCTGACTTTC
CASSVPLDSSGANVLTF
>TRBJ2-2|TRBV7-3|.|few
TGTGCCAGCAGCTTCGTCGGGAGCGTTTCCGGGGAGCTGTTTTTT
CASSFVGSVSGELFF
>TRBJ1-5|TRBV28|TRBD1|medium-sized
TGTGCCAGCAGTTCAGGGGGGACAGGGTATCAGCCCCAGCATTTT
CASSSGGTGYQPQHF
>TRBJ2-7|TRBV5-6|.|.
TGTGCCAGCAGGAGGGGAGGCACTTCCTACGAGCAGTACTTC
CASRRGGTSYEQYF
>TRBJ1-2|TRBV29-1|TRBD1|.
TGCAGCGCAGAGACAGGGACTCCACTCTATGGCTACACCTTC
CSAETGTPLYGYTF
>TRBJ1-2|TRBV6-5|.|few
TGTGCCACGAGGCGGCTCTATGGCTACACCTTC
CATRRLYGYTF
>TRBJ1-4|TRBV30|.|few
TGTGCCTGGAGCTTCGCAACTAATGAAAAACTGTTTTTT
CAWSFATNEKLFF
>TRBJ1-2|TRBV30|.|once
TGTGCCTGGAGTGTGTTCGGTGGCTACACCTTC
CAWSVFGGYTF
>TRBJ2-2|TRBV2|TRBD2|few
TGTGCCAGCAGGAAGACTAGCGGGGGAAACACCGGGGAGCTGTTTTTT
CASRKTSGGNTGELFF
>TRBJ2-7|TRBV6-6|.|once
TGTGCCAGCAGTTTTCAGGCGGGATACGAGCAGTACTTC
CASSFQAGYEQYF
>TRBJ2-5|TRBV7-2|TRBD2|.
TGTGCCAGCAGCTGGACTAGGACAGAGACCCAGTACTTC
CASSWTRTETQYF
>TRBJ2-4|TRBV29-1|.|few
TGCAGCGCCCTGACTCCGTCAAACATTCAGTACTTC
CSALTPSNIQYF
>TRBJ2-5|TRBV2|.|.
TGTGCCAGCAGTGAAGCGGACAATCAAGAGACCCAGTACTTC
CASSEADNQETQYF
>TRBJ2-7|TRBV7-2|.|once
TGTGCCAGCAGCCCGGACCGCAACGGGTACGAGCAGTACTTC
CASSPDRNGYEQYF
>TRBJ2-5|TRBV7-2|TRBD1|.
TGTGCCAGCAGCTTAAACGAGGGGGCGTGGGAGACCCAGTACTTC
CASSLNEGAWETQYF
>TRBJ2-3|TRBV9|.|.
TGTGCCAGCAGCGTGGGGGAGAGCACAGATACGCAGTATTTT
CASSVGESTDTQYF
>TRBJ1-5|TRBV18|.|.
TGTGCCAGCTCACCAGGGGCGGGGATTCAGCCCCAGCATTTT
CASSPGAGIQPQHF
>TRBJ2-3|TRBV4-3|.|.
TGCGCCAGCAGCCAAGATCGGAAGGGGCCAAGCACAGATACGCAGTATTTT
CASSQDRKGPSTDTQYF
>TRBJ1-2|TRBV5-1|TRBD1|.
TGCGCCAGCAGCTCGGGACAGGCTAACTATGGCTACACCTTC
CASSSGQANYGYTF
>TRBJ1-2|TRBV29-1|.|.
TGCAGCGCGCGCGTTTTCTACTATGGCTACACCTTC
CSARVFYYGYTF
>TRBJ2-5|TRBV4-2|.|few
TGTGCCAGCAGCCAAGTCCCGGATCAAGAGACCCAGTACTTC
CASSQVPDQETQYF
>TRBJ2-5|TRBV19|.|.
TGTGCCAGTAGTATGAGACTTCAAGAGACCCAGTACTTC
CASSMRLQETQYF
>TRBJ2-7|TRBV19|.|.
TGTGCCAGTAGCCCCGATCGCCTGTCGGGCTACGAGCAGTACTTC
CASSPDRLSGYEQYF
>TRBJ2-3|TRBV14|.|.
TGTGCCAGCAGCCCCGACACAACTAGCACAGATACGCAGTATTTT
CASSPDTTSTDTQYF
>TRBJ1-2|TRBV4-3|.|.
TGCGCCAGCAGCCCGGGAGGGTACTATGGCTACACCTTC
CASSPGGYYGYTF
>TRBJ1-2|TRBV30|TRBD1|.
TGTGCCTGGAGTGTAAACAGGGGGCTCTATGGCTACACCTTC
CAWSVNRGLYGYTF
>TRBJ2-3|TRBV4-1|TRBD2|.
TGCGCCAGCAGCCGAGACTCGGCTAGCGGGAGGGTAACAGATACGCAGTATTTT
CASSRDSASGRVTDTQYF
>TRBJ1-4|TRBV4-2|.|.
TGTGCCAGCAGCCAAGATGCGTCAACTAATGAAAAACTGTTTTTT
CASSQDASTNEKLFF
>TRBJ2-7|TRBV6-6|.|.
TGTGCCAGCAGTTACAAGGGCAGGTACGAGCAGTACTTC
CASSYKGRYEQYF
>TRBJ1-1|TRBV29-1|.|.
TGCAGCGTTTCCGGGACGGCCGTCACTGAAGCTTTCTTT
CSVSGTAVTEAFF
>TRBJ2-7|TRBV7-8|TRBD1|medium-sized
TGTGCCAGCAGCTTAGGCGACAGGGGCATAGGCGAGCAGTACTTC
CASSLGDRGIGEQYF
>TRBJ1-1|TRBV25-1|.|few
TGTGCCAGCACTCCCACATGGGGGAACACTGAAGCTTTCTTT
CASTPTWGNTEAFF
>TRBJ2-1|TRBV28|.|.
TGTGCCAGCATCCCCGGAGGCTTAACGGATGAGCAGTTCTTC
CASIPGGLTDEQFF
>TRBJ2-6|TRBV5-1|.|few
TGCGCCAGCAGCTTGATCGGGGGTTCTGGGGCCAACGTCCTGACTTTC
CASSLIGGSGANVLTF
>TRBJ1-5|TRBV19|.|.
TGTGCCAGTAGTACATACATCAATAGCAATCAGCCCCAGCATTTT
CASSTYINSNQPQHF
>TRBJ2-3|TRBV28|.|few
TGTGCCAGCAGTTTACTGGCCACAGGGGAGGACACAGATACGCAGTATTTT
CASSLLATGEDTDTQYF
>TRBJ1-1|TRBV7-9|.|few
TGTGCCAGCAGCTTCCCCCAGGTGGGAGCTTTCTTT
CASSFPQVGAFF
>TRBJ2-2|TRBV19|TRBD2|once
TGTGCCAGTGGACTAGCGGGTTCCGGGGAGCTGTTTTTT
CASGLAGSGELFF
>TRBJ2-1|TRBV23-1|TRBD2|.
TGCGCCAGCAGTCACCAAACGGGACTAGGTTTCGATGAGCAGTTCTTC
CASSHQTGLGFDEQFF
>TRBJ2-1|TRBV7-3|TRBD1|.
TGTGCCAGTTCCAGGGGGCAGAGCTCCTACAATGAGCAGTTCTTC
CASSRGQSSYNEQFF
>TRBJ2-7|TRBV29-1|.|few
TGCAGCGTGGCCTTCAGCCCTCGGGACGAGCAGTACTTC
CSVAFSPRDEQYF
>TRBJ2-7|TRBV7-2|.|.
TGTGCCAGCAGCTTAGCGCGCAGACCCTCCTACGAGCAGTACTTC
CASSLARRPSYEQYF
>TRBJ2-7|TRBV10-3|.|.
TGTGCCATCAGTGAGTCGAAGGGGAAGGGCGAGCAGTACTTC
CAISESKGKGEQYF
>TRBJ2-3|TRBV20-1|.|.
TGCAGTGCCCAGACACTAGATACGCAGTATTTT
CSAQTLDTQYF
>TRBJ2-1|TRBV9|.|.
TGTGCCAGCAGCGTGGACGGGACCTCCTACAATGAGCAGTTCTTC
CASSVDGTSYNEQFF
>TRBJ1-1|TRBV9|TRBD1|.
TGTGCCAGCAGCGTAGGCGTCAGGGGGGACACTGAAGCTTTCTTT
CASSVGVRGDTEAFF
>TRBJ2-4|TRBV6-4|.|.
TGTGCCAGCAGTGAAGAAGGGGGGAACATTCAGTACTTC
CASSEEGGNIQYF
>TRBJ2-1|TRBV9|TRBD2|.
TGTGCCAGCAGCGGGCGGGGACTAGCGCCGAATGAGCAGTTCTTC
CASSGRGLAPNEQFF